This passage covers 12 T cell receptor beta chains from one sample sequenced in a study of blood T cell repertoires in COVID-19. Clones were read by immunoSEQ multiplex PCR, and TCRdb kept only the in-frame ones, dropping some. The sample contains approximately 470,000 clones, approximately 90% of which appear only once. Input material: PBMCs or T cells enriched from blood (not recorded which). These receptors were taken from a woman between 18 and 30 years old who had recovered from COVID-19.

The rearrangement joins TRBV18 to TRBJ1-4; D unclear. Germline V gene sequence: CDR1 KGHSH, CDR2 LQKENI. CDR3 length: 13 residues. The V end was cut by 5 bases, the J end by 6 bases, with 10 bases between. The CDR3 bases are TGTGCCAGCTCAGAGGTGAGGGATGAAAAACTGTTTTTT. The encoded protein is CASSEVRDEKLFF. The full variable domain, rest sourced from reference TRBV18 and TRBJ1-4, is NAGVMQNPRHLVRRRGQEARLRCSPMKGHSHVYWYRQLPEEGLKFMVYLQKENIIDESGMPKERFSAEFPKEGPSILRIQQVVRGDSAAYFCASSEVRDEKLFFGSGTQLSVL.

The chain has TRBV3-1 (or the pseudogene TRBV3-2) and TRBJ1-2; TRBD1 matches at 10 bases. The length of the CDR3 is 19 residues. Germline V gene data show CDR1 as LGHDT and CDR2 as YNNKEL (reference sequence). After removal of 3 bases from V and 5 bases from J, the junction contained 18 bases not matched to a gene. CDR3 amino acids: CASSHAPGTGVDFRYGYTF. The DNA of the CDR3 is TGTGCCAGCAGCCATGCCCCCGGGACAGGGGTAGATTTTAGGTATGGCTACACCTTC.

This clone was seen once. The chain carries TRBV5-4 and TRBJ2-1; D gene uncertain. V lost 0 bases and J lost 3, with 10 bases in between. The CDR3 spans 15 residues. Germline loops: CDR1 SGHNT, CDR2 YYREEE (reference sequence). Here the CDR3 reads CASSLDQVFYNEQFF. CDR3 in DNA: TGTGCCAGCAGCTTGGATCAGGTTTTCTACAATGAGCAGTTCTTC.

V is TRBV5-1 and J is TRBJ1-1, with 7 bases that match TRBD1. The V and J ends lost 8 bases and 11 bases, in that order; junction bases with no gene match: 18. CDR1 is SGHRS and CDR2 is YFSETQ in the germline V gene. CDR3 length equals 14 residues. The DNA for the CDR3 is TGCGCCAGTTGTCTTGGGACAGACCCAAAAGGGGCTTTCTTT. Translation gives CASCLGTDPKGAFF.

CDR3 residues: CAWSDDRDQPQHF. CDR3 nucleotides: TGTGCCTGGAGTGATGACAGGGATCAGCCCCAGCATTTT. The gene calls are TRBV30 and TRBJ1-5, with TRBD1 matching over 7 bases. With 1 base clipped from V and 5 bases from J, the junction kept 2 bases outside the gene matches. The germline V gene has CDR1 GTSNPN and CDR2 SVGIG (reference sequence). This CDR3 is 13 amino acids long.

The CDR3 DNA reads TGCGCCAGCCGACAGGGATTGAGCACTGAAGCTTTCTTT. It encodes CASRQGLSTEAFF. V and J are TRBV10-1 and TRBJ1-1; TRBD1 aligns across 7 bases. V lost 8 bases, J lost 4 bases, and 7 bases stayed unmatched. The CDR3 is 13 residues long. The germline CDR1 and CDR2 sequences are WNHNN and SYGVQD (reference sequence).

This rearrangement joins TRBV11-1 to TRBJ1-1; 7 positions agree with TRBD1. This CDR3 region has 14 residues. The germline V gene has CDR1 SGHAT and CDR2 FQDESV (reference sequence). After removal of 6 bases from V and 0 bases from J, the junction contained 4 bases not matched to a gene. In nucleotides, the CDR3 is TGTGCCAGCAGTTTACAGGGGTTGAACACTGAAGCTTTCTTT. It translates to CASSLQGLNTEAFF. Full variable domain (outside the CDR3, taken from reference TRBV11-1 and TRBJ1-1): EAEVAQSPRYKITEKSQAVAFWCDPISGHATLYWYRQILGQGPELLVQFQDESVVDDSQLPKDRFSAERLKGVDSTLKIQPAELGDSAMYLCASSLQGLNTEAFFGQGTRLTVV.

The rearrangement joins TRBV21-1 to TRBJ1-6. TRBV21-1 is annotated as a pseudogene. The CDR3 sequence is 14 residues long. The CDR3 sequence: CANWGRGRTSPLHF. In DNA, the CDR3 is TGTGCCAACTGGGGGAGGGGAAGAACTTCACCCCTCCACTTT.

The chain employs TRBV5-5 and TRBJ1-5, with TRBD1 matching 8 bases. This CDR3 comprises 15 residues. The germline V gene encodes CDR1 SGHKS and CDR2 YYEKEE (reference sequence). The ends lost 5 bases at V and 7 bases at J; junction bases unmatched: 11. The CDR3 reads CASSRGQGRGQPQHF. The CDR3 nucleotides are TGTGCCAGCAGTCGCGGACAGGGCCGGGGACAGCCCCAGCATTTT.

The V gene is TRBV25-1, the J gene TRBJ2-3; TRBD2 is a possible D gene (7 bases). The CDR3 covers 17 residues. Germline V gene sequence: CDR1 MGHDK, CDR2 SYGVNS. V was cut by 2 bases and J by 0 bases, with 15 bases left in between. The CDR3 spells CASSEMGGGKSTDTQYF. In nucleotides, the CDR3 is TGTGCCAGCAGTGAAATGGGGGGGGGCAAGAGCACAGATACGCAGTATTTT. The full variable domain, completed using reference TRBV25-1 and TRBJ2-3, is EADIYQTPRYLVIGTGKKITLECSQTMGHDKMYWYQQDPGMELHLIHYSYGVNSTEKGDLSSESTVSRIRTEHFPLTLESARPSHTSQYLCASSEMGGGKSTDTQYFGPGTRLTVL.

The rearrangement joins TRBV12-5 to TRBJ1-1; no clear D. The CDR3 has 13 amino acids. Per the germline V gene, CDR1 is LGHNT and CDR2 is FRNRAP. The germline V and J ends were trimmed by 7 bases and 3 bases, with 12 bases remaining between them. This CDR3 is CASALRRDTEAFF. The CDR3 DNA follows: TGTGCTAGTGCCTTAAGACGGGACACTGAAGCTTTCTTT.

The DNA of the CDR3 is TGTGCCAGCAGTTTAGCGGGGCCCAATGAAAAACTGTTTTTT. Amino acid sequence: CASSLAGPNEKLFF. V is TRBV28 and J is TRBJ1-4, with D possibly matching TRBD1 (5 bases). CDR3 size: 14 residues. The V and J ends lost 2 bases and 5 bases respectively, with 9 bases between them. The germline CDR1 and CDR2 sequences are MDHEN and SYDVKM.